One sample yielded the 23 T cell receptor beta chains listed below, sequenced in a study of STAT5B mutations in CD4+ large granular lymphocyte leukemia. The repertoire was sequenced with immunoSEQ multiplex PCR; TCRdb's copy has only in-frame clones and lacks some. The sample includes 30,000 to 40,000 clones, 70% to 90% of them seen just once. The sample consisted of CD4+ T cells from blood buffy coats. The origin of the receptors is a human donor in good health.

The J gene is TRBJ2-1, the V gene TRBV7-2, with D uncertain. Germline V gene data show CDR1 as SGHTA and CDR2 as FQGNSA. This CDR3 spans 15 amino acids. V was trimmed by 5 bases and J by 9 bases, leaving 20 bases between them. The chain's CDR3 is CASSPGGVAAGEQFF. The CDR3 region has the DNA TGTGCCAGCAGCCCTGGCGGTGTGGCTGCCGGTGAGCAGTTCTTC.

The V and J genes are TRBV11-1 and TRBJ2-1, with D possibly matching TRBD1 (6 bases). The CDR3 has 14 residues. Deletions cut 1 base from V and 3 bases from J, with 7 bases between. The germline V gene has CDR1 SGHAT and CDR2 FQDESV (reference sequence). The CDR3 reads CASSLVQGYNEQFF. The CDR3 DNA follows: TGTGCCAGCAGCTTAGTACAGGGCTACAATGAGCAGTTCTTC.

The V gene is TRBV28, the J gene TRBJ1-5; D gene uncertain. The germline V and J ends were trimmed by 6 bases and 7 bases, with 16 bases remaining between them. The CDR3 runs to 14 residues. Germline V gene lookup returns CDR1 MDHEN and CDR2 SYDVKM. The CDR3 region has the DNA TGTGCCAGCAGCTCGACACCGCCAAACCAGCCCCAGCATTTT. Protein sequence: CASSSTPPNQPQHF.

The genes are TRBV6-5 and TRBJ1-5; 7 bases match TRBD1. The trim removed 2 bases at V and 6 bases at J, leaving 7 bases unmatched. This CDR3 region has 15 residues. CDR1 and CDR2 (germline): MNHEY, SVGAGI. CDR3 in amino acids: CASSYGGGLGQPQHF. The CDR3 DNA reads as TGTGCCAGCAGTTACGGAGGGGGCTTGGGTCAGCCCCAGCATTTT.

The chain links TRBV10-3 to TRBJ2-7, with 7 bases matching TRBD2. Germline CDR1 and CDR2: ENHRY and SYGVKD. The CDR3 length is 16 residues. Unmatched junction bases numbered 11, after V lost 4 bases and J lost 2 bases. This CDR3 reads CAISARETSHTYEQYF. In nucleotides, the CDR3 is TGTGCCATCAGTGCGCGTGAGACTAGCCATACCTACGAGCAGTACTTC.

V usage is TRBV27 and J usage is TRBJ1-2, with 8 bases matching TRBD1. The CDR3 spans 15 residues. Trimming took 6 bases from V and 3 from J; bases not matched to a gene: 9. Germline loops: CDR1 MNHEY, CDR2 SMNVEV (reference sequence). The CDR3 is CASSPARGRDYGYTF. CDR3 nucleotides: TGTGCCAGCAGCCCAGCCAGGGGGCGAGACTATGGCTACACCTTC.

The chain recombines TRBV15 with TRBJ2-3; D unclear. Germline values: CDR1 LNHNV, CDR2 YYDKDF (reference sequence). Trimming cost V 1 base and J 5 bases, with 4 bases left between them. This CDR3 is 12 amino acids long. The CDR3 is CATSRVIDTQYF. Here the CDR3 DNA reads TGTGCCACCAGCAGAGTAATAGATACGCAGTATTTT.

V gene TRBV6-5 combines with J gene TRBJ1-1, with 8 bases aligning to TRBD1. The CDR3 is made up of 14 amino acids. Germline CDR1 is MNHEY and CDR2 is SVGAGI. Trimming at V came to 6 bases and at J to 3 bases, leaving 6 bases not matched to a gene. CDR3 sequence reads: CASSPGGRDTEAFF. The CDR3 coding sequence is TGTGCCAGCAGCCCAGGGGGCAGGGACACTGAAGCTTTCTTT.

V usage is TRBV7-6 and J usage is TRBJ1-4; D is possibly TRBD1 (5 bases). The CDR3 totals 14 residues. Germline assignment: CDR1 SGHVS and CDR2 FNYEAQ. With 1 base removed from V and 7 bases from J, the gap between germline ends came to 10 bases. The CDR3 region is CASSLVGEGEKLFF. The CDR3 bases are TGTGCCAGCAGCTTAGTAGGGGAAGGTGAAAAACTGTTTTTT.

The chain links TRBV5-8 to TRBJ1-5; D unresolved. Per the germline V gene, CDR1 is SGHTS and CDR2 is YDEGEE. Trimming took off 0 bases at V and 0 bases at J, with 7 bases between the two ends. The CDR3 consists of 15 residues. Here the CDR3 reads CASSLEAVSNQPQHF. CDR3 coding DNA: TGTGCCAGCAGCTTGGAGGCAGTTAGCAATCAGCCCCAGCATTTT.

This clone came up once. This rearrangement joins TRBV30 to TRBJ2-2; the D call may be TRBD1 or TRBD2 (5 bases each). Germline V gene data show CDR1 as GTSNPN and CDR2 as SVGIG (reference sequence). CDR3 length: 13 residues. The V end lost 4 bases, the J end lost 4 bases, and 10 bases lay between the germline ends. The CDR3 sequence is CAWIRESTGELFF. In DNA, the CDR3 is TGTGCCTGGATCAGGGAGAGCACCGGGGAGCTGTTTTTT. Complete variable domain (other parts from reference TRBV30 and TRBJ2-2): SQTIHQWPATLVQPVGSPLSLECTVEGTSNPNLYWYRQAAGRGLQLLFYSVGIGQISSEVPQNLSASRPQDRQFILSSKKLLLSDSGFYLCAWIRESTGELFFGEGSRLTVL.

This chain connects TRBV10-3 to TRBJ2-1; TRBD2 matches 7 bases. J gave up 3 bases and V 5 bases, and 4 bases lay outside the gene matches. There are 14 residues in the CDR3. Germline CDR1 is ENHRY and CDR2 is SYGVKD. CDR3 sequence (DNA): TGTGCCATCAGTACTGGGACTAACTACAATGAGCAGTTCTTC. It is translated as CAISTGTNYNEQFF.

V usage is TRBV2 and J usage is TRBJ2-1, with 7 bases lining up with TRBD2. The J segment lost 10 bases and the V segment lost 3 bases, leaving 15 bases of the junction unmatched. Per the germline V gene, CDR1 is SNHLY and CDR2 is FYNNEI. The CDR3 has 16 amino acids. The CDR3 DNA follows: TGTGCCAGCAGTGACCAAGGGCCTAGCGGCTCGGGGGAGCAGTTCTTC. Protein product: CASSDQGPSGSGEQFF.

This rearrangement joins TRBV19 to TRBJ2-5, with 10 bases identical to TRBD1. Germline V gene sequence: CDR1 LNHDA, CDR2 SQIVND (reference sequence). The CDR3 sequence is 13 residues long. After removal of 10 bases from V and 6 bases from J, the junction contained 8 bases not matched to a gene. This CDR3 reads CATSTDRGQTQYF. In nucleotides, the CDR3 is TGTGCCACCTCCACAGACAGGGGGCAGACCCAGTACTTC.

This chain connects TRBV5-4 to TRBJ2-3, with 9 bases lining up with TRBD1. From germline, CDR1 is SGHNT and CDR2 YYREEE (reference sequence). The CDR3 has 17 residues. V lost 4 bases and J lost 0; bases outside the gene matches: 9. CDR3 nucleotide sequence: TGTGCCAGCAGCACGGGACAGGGAATACCTAGCACAGATACGCAGTATTTT. It specifies CASSTGQGIPSTDTQYF.

V is TRBV5-6 and J is TRBJ2-7; the D call may be TRBD1 or TRBD2 (5 bases each). The germline V and J ends were trimmed by 6 bases and 0 bases, with 16 bases remaining between them. CDR1 is SGHDT and CDR2 is YYEEEE in the germline V gene. There are 15 residues in the CDR3. DNA for the CDR3: TGTGCCAGCAACCGGGGTGGGGCGAACTCCTACGAGCAGTACTTC. Encoded protein: CASNRGGANSYEQYF.

The chain carries TRBV6-6 and TRBJ1-1; 9 nucleotides agree with TRBD1. The CDR3 is 14 amino acids. V dropped 5 bases and J dropped 5; count of bases not matched to a gene: 6. The germline CDR1 and CDR2 sequences are MNHNY and SVGAGI (reference sequence). The CDR3 here is CASSLHRGQTEAFF. CDR3 nucleotide sequence: TGTGCCAGCAGTCTACACAGGGGGCAGACTGAAGCTTTCTTT.

The chain has TRBV6-4 and TRBJ2-7; D is tentatively TRBD1 or TRBD2 (5 bases each). V lost 2 bases and J 6 bases, leaving 17 bases between the germline ends. CDR1 and CDR2 (germline): MRHNA, SNTAGT. The CDR3 has 15 residues. The CDR3 reads CASSDRRGDVSEQYF. The CDR3, as DNA: TGTGCCAGCAGTGACCGTCGAGGGGATGTATCCGAGCAGTACTTC.

This chain connects TRBV28 to TRBJ2-3, with a possible D match to TRBD2 (6 bases). CDR3 length: 15 residues. The germline gives CDR1 MDHEN, CDR2 SYDVKM. The ends were cut back, 6 bases at V and 4 bases at J, with 17 bases in the middle. CDR3 region: CASSPRDFIPDTQYF. The CDR3, as DNA: TGTGCCAGCAGCCCCCGGGACTTCATTCCAGATACGCAGTATTTT.

This clone was detected only once. The rearrangement uses TRBV19 and TRBJ2-4; D is possibly TRBD2 (7 bases). Germline assignment: CDR1 LNHDA and CDR2 SQIVND (reference sequence). The CDR3 consists of 16 residues. V was shortened by 5 bases and J by 0 bases, with 14 bases between the two germline ends. CDR3: CASSGSGGPAKNIQYF. CDR3 in DNA: TGTGCCAGTAGTGGGTCGGGGGGCCCAGCCAAAAACATTCAGTACTTC.

The rearrangement uses TRBV5-6 and TRBJ2-7; the match to TRBD1 covers 10 bases. The CDR3 extends over 15 amino acids. With 4 bases clipped from V and 5 bases from J, the junction kept 9 bases outside the gene matches. Germline V gene data show CDR1 as SGHDT and CDR2 as YYEEEE. CDR3 region: CASSPPLGTGDEQYF. Here the CDR3 DNA reads TGTGCCAGCAGCCCGCCCCTCGGGACAGGGGACGAGCAGTACTTC.

Only a few counts were recorded for this clone. The DNA of the CDR3 is TGTGCCAGTAGTAGTCCGGGAGCCGGGGAGCTGTTTTTT. Residues: CASSSPGAGELFF. The chain links TRBV19 to TRBJ2-2, with D tentatively TRBD2 (6 bases). Deletions cut 4 bases from V and 6 bases from J, with 9 bases between. Germline CDR1 LNHDA, CDR2 SQIVND (reference sequence). The CDR3 runs 13 residues.

The chain carries TRBV4-3 and TRBJ2-2; D remains ambiguous. Germline V gene lookup returns CDR1 LGHNA and CDR2 YSLEER. Trimming shortened V by 0 bases and J by 7 bases, and 12 bases separated the two germline ends. The CDR3 loop spans 15 amino acids. The CDR3, as DNA: TGCGCCAGCAGCCAAGATCAAGGGTATATCGGGGAGCTGTTTTTT. This sequence encodes CASSQDQGYIGELFF.